This passage covers 26 T cell receptor beta chains from one sample sequenced in a study of early T cells in non-severe SARS-CoV-2 infection. MiXCR was run by TCRdb on the 5' RACE reads, yielding one entry per CDR3 protein. In the table there are tens of thousands of distinct CDR3 sequences, approximately 9.2% of which are singletons. The starting material was whole blood, obtained at baseline. All receptors come from an adult who was a healthcare worker with PCR-confirmed SARS-CoV-2 infection or an uninfected control (not recorded which).

This clonotype was detected a few times. The chain recombines TRBV9 with TRBJ2-1; TRBD2 aligns across 10 bases. J gave up 8 bases and V 3 bases, and 8 bases lay outside the gene matches. This CDR3 has 15 amino acids. The germline gives CDR1 SGDLS, CDR2 YYNGEE. CDR3 sequence (DNA): TGTGCCAGCAGCGGTGTGAGCGGGAGGGCCTATGAGCAGTTCTTC. Translation gives CASSGVSGRAYEQFF. Supplemented by reference TRBV9 and TRBJ2-1, the full variable domain reads DSGVTQTPKHLITATGQRVTLRCSPRSGDLSVYWYQQSLDQGLQFLIQYYNGEERAKGNILERFSAQQFPDLHSELNLSSLELGDSALYFCASSGVSGRAYEQFFGPGTRLTVL.

The rearrangement joins TRBV7-2 to TRBJ2-3; D not resolved. Germline-derived CDR1 and CDR2 are SGHTA and FQGNSA. The ends were cut back, 5 bases at V and 9 bases at J, with 9 bases in the middle. This CDR3 comprises 11 residues. This chain's CDR3 is CASSPFGTQYF. For the CDR3, the DNA is TGTGCCAGCAGCCCCTTTGGAACGCAGTATTTT.

This clonotype has just a few counts. The chain couples TRBV5-1 to TRBJ2-7, with D perhaps being TRBD1 or TRBD2 (6 bases each). The CDR3 runs 15 residues. The ends were cut back, 3 bases at V and 3 bases at J, with 16 bases in the middle. Germline CDR1 SGHRS, CDR2 YFSETQ. This CDR3 is CASSSGAGLVYEQYF. The CDR3 DNA reads as TGCGCCAGCAGCTCAGGGGCGGGACTGGTCTACGAGCAGTACTTC.

This clonotype was counted ten times or more. This sequence joins TRBV11-2 and TRBJ2-1; no firm D call. From germline, CDR1 is SGHAT and CDR2 FQNNGV. The CDR3 has 16 amino acids. The V end was cut by 5 bases, the J end by 0 bases, with 14 bases between. CDR3 DNA: TGTGCCAGCAGCCTATCGACTGTGAGCTCCTACAATGAGCAGTTCTTC. Protein: CASSLSTVSSYNEQFF.

The chain joins TRBV28 to TRBJ2-3; 11 bases agree with TRBD2. V trimming: 4 bases; J trimming: 4 bases; junction bases outside the gene matches: 7. Looked up from germline, CDR1 is MDHEN and CDR2 is SYDVKM. This CDR3 contains 16 residues. CDR3 bases: TGTGCCAGCAGTTCGGTACTAGCGGGAGAGGCAGATACGCAGTATTTT. It is translated as CASSSVLAGEADTQYF.

The CDR3, as DNA: TGCAGTGCTAGAGATAGCAGGTTTTACAATGAGCAGTTCTTC. It encodes CSARDSRFYNEQFF. The chain has TRBV20-1 and TRBJ2-1; D gene ambiguous. The germline V and J ends were trimmed by 0 bases and 4 bases, with 10 bases remaining between them. Per germline, CDR1 DFQATT and CDR2 SNEGSKA (reference sequence). The CDR3 contains 14 residues.

The table lists this clonotype with many counts. The chain has TRBV6-5 and TRBJ2-1; 10 nucleotides agree with TRBD2. The CDR3 is 16 residues long. V lost 6 bases, J lost 2 bases, and 7 bases stayed unmatched. From germline, CDR1 is MNHEY and CDR2 SVGAGI. The CDR3 region is CASRTLAGVPYNEQFF. CDR3 in DNA: TGTGCCAGCAGAACGCTAGCGGGAGTGCCCTACAATGAGCAGTTCTTC.

This rearrangement joins TRBV6-5 to TRBJ2-2; the D call may be TRBD1 or TRBD2 (5 bases each). Germline values: CDR1 MNHEY, CDR2 SVGAGI. The CDR3 is 16 residues long. Between the trimmed V and J ends, which lost 0 bases and 1 base, there was a span of 9 bases. CDR3 coding DNA: TGTGCCAGCAGTTACTCGATGGGGGAGAACACCGGGGAGCTGTTTTTT. Its translation: CASSYSMGENTGELFF.

The rearrangement links TRBV5-6 to TRBJ1-2, with 8 bases that match TRBD1. The CDR3 loop spans 13 amino acids. With V trimmed by 5 bases and J by 5 bases, 5 bases remained unmatched. Germline CDR1 and CDR2: SGHDT and YYEEEE. The CDR3 loop is CASRFDRGYGYTF. The CDR3 nucleotides are TGTGCCAGCAGATTTGACAGGGGATATGGCTACACCTTC.

The rearrangement joins TRBV7-8 to TRBJ1-6, with TRBD1 matching 7 bases. Losses at the gene ends were 3 bases for V and 7 bases for J; bases not matched to a gene: 6. Germline values: CDR1 SGHVS, CDR2 FQNEAQ. CDR3 length: 15 amino acids. The CDR3 sequence: CASSFYRDSNSPLHF. The CDR3, as DNA: TGTGCCAGCAGCTTTTACCGGGACAGCAATTCACCCCTCCACTTT.

Only a few counts were recorded for this clonotype. The V and J genes are TRBV21-1 and TRBJ2-7; the DNA was not used to check the table's D call, TRBD1. TRBV21-1 is designated a pseudogene. The CDR3 has 15 amino acids. CDR3 in DNA: TGTGCCAGCAGGGACACGGAGACCCTCGCGGACGAGCAGTACTTC. Translation: CASRDTETLADEQYF.

This clonotype was counted ten times or more. The chain couples TRBV6-2 or TRBV6-3 to TRBJ2-2; 11 nucleotides align to TRBD2. The CDR3 has 16 amino acids. CDR1 MNHEY and CDR2 SVGEGT come from the germline V gene. The V and J ends lost 6 bases and 4 bases, in that order; junction bases with no gene match: 7. CDR3: CASRPTSGSGTGELFF. The CDR3 nucleotides read TGTGCCAGCAGACCAACTAGCGGGAGTGGCACCGGGGAGCTGTTTTTT.

Ten or more counts support this clonotype. The chain joins TRBV15 to TRBJ2-2; D is ambiguous. V was cut by 0 bases and J by 0 bases, with 8 bases left in between. The CDR3 is 16 amino acids. Per germline, CDR1 LNHNV and CDR2 YYDKDF (reference sequence). In DNA form, the CDR3 reads TGTGCCACCAGCAGAGAGTTCGCCGCGAACACCGGGGAGCTGTTTTTT. Translation: CATSREFAANTGELFF.

This clonotype was detected many times. CDR3 residues: CASSPLEVPYEQYF. The CDR3 DNA sequence: TGTGCCAGCAGCCCCCTGGAGGTTCCCTACGAGCAGTACTTC. The chain joins TRBV4-2 to TRBJ2-7; D is possibly TRBD2 (5 bases). The germline V gene has CDR1 LGHNA and CDR2 YNFKEQ. The germline V and J ends were trimmed by 4 bases and 2 bases, with 12 bases remaining between them. This CDR3 is built from 14 residues.

The chain combines TRBV6-6 with TRBJ2-7; unclear D gene. Trimming removed 2 bases from V and 0 bases from J, with 14 bases in between. Germline loops: CDR1 MNHNY, CDR2 SVGAGI (reference sequence). The CDR3 is 16 residues long. This chain's CDR3 is CASSYPVGRSSYEQYF. The CDR3 DNA follows: TGTGCCAGCAGTTACCCCGTGGGCAGGAGCTCCTACGAGCAGTACTTC.

This clonotype was detected ten times or more. V gene TRBV20-1 combines with J gene TRBJ1-6, with TRBD1 as a possible D gene (5 bases). This CDR3 is 16 amino acids long. V was cut by 1 base and J by 7 bases, with 17 bases left in between. Germline assignment: CDR1 DFQATT and CDR2 SNEGSKA (reference sequence). The CDR3 region is CSARAPGGARNSPLHF. CDR3 bases: TGCAGTGCTAGAGCCCCAGGTGGGGCCAGAAATTCACCCCTCCACTTT.

This clonotype was seen only a few times. V is TRBV12-3 or TRBV12-4 and J is TRBJ1-2; D possibly corresponds to TRBD1 (5 bases). The CDR3 totals 12 residues. Trimming left V 1 base short and J 6 bases short, with 6 bases between. CDR3 in DNA: TGTGCCAGCAGTTTAGGGGGGAATGGCTACACCTTC. As protein: CASSLGGNGYTF.

V usage is TRBV20-1 and J usage is TRBJ2-7, with 8 positions matching TRBD1. The V segment lost 3 bases and the J segment 0 bases; nucleotides outside the gene matches: 1. Germline V gene data show CDR1 as DFQATT and CDR2 as SNEGSKA (reference sequence). This CDR3 has 13 amino acids. The CDR3 loop reads CSARTGDSYEQYF. In DNA form, the CDR3 reads TGCAGTGCTAGGACAGGGGACTCCTACGAGCAGTACTTC.

This chain links TRBV3-1 with TRBJ1-2; 7 bases fit TRBD1. This CDR3 is built from 15 residues. Germline lookup yields CDR1 LGHDT and CDR2 YNNKEL (reference sequence). Germline trimming cut 4 bases from V and 3 bases from J; bases unmatched to any gene: 8. CDR3 bases: TGTGCCAGCAGCCCTATACGACAGGGACACTATGGCTACACCTTC. It specifies CASSPIRQGHYGYTF.

This clonotype occurred many times. The chain links TRBV20-1 to TRBJ2-7; the match to TRBD2 covers 14 bases. From germline, CDR1 is DFQATT and CDR2 SNEGSKA (reference sequence). This CDR3 has 14 residues. After removal of 6 bases from V and 6 bases from J, the junction contained 7 bases not matched to a gene. The CDR3 DNA sequence: TGCAGTGCCCAAACCGGACTAGCGGGAGGCGAGCAGTACTTC. Amino acid sequence: CSAQTGLAGGEQYF.

This clonotype has more than one count but fewer than ten. The chain couples TRBV20-1 to TRBJ1-2; TRBD1 aligns across 10 bases. The V gene's germline CDR1 is DFQATT and CDR2 SNEGSKA (reference sequence). The CDR3 is 12 amino acids. Trimming removed 5 bases from V and 5 bases from J; junction bases left unmatched: 2. The CDR3 here is CSARTGGYGYTF. CDR3 nucleotide sequence: TGCAGTGCTCGGACAGGGGGGTATGGCTACACCTTC.

This clonotype was counted a few times. V usage is TRBV7-9 and J usage is TRBJ2-7; 7 bases fit TRBD2. The germline CDR1 and CDR2 sequences are SEHNR and FQNEAQ (reference sequence). The ends lost 5 bases at V and 7 bases at J; junction bases unmatched: 2. This CDR3 spans 11 amino acids. The CDR3, as DNA: TGTGCCAGCAGCACGGGGGGTGAGCAGTACTTC. Translated: CASSTGGEQYF.

The rearrangement links TRBV6-6 to TRBJ2-5; 8 bases line up with TRBD1. The junction had 10 bases not matched to a gene; V was cut back by 6 bases and J by 4 bases. CDR1 and CDR2 (germline): MNHNY, SVGAGI (reference sequence). The CDR3 totals 15 residues. CDR3 in amino acids: CASRPGQGYGETQYF. CDR3 bases: TGTGCCAGCAGACCTGGACAGGGCTATGGAGAGACCCAGTACTTC.

In its sample, this clonotype was seen many times. V is TRBV14 and J is TRBJ1-1; tentatively, D is TRBD1 (5 bases). Trimming removed 1 base from V and 1 base from J, with 16 bases in between. In germline, CDR1 is SGHDN, CDR2 FVKESK. The CDR3 runs to 17 residues. The CDR3 reads CASSQVGGSKGNTEAFF. CDR3 nucleotide sequence: TGTGCCAGCAGCCAAGTGGGGGGATCCAAAGGGAACACTGAAGCTTTCTTT.

This clonotype has a handful of counts. The gene calls are TRBV13 and TRBJ2-1; D is undetermined. This CDR3 has 15 residues. Germline CDR1 PRHDT, CDR2 FYEKMQ (reference sequence). V lost 5 bases and J 1 base, leaving 12 bases between the germline ends. For the CDR3, the DNA is TGTGCCAGCAGCCCTCCCCCCCGATCCTACAATGAGCAGTTCTTC. Encoded protein: CASSPPPRSYNEQFF.

The chain joins TRBV10-1 to TRBJ2-1, with 9 bases that match TRBD1. The germline V gene encodes CDR1 WNHNN and CDR2 SYGVQD (reference sequence). Trimming at V came to 6 bases and at J to 2 bases, leaving 8 bases not matched to a gene. The CDR3 is 16 amino acids. CDR3: CASRTGQGKPYNEQFF. CDR3 DNA: TGCGCCAGCAGGACAGGACAGGGGAAACCCTACAATGAGCAGTTCTTC.